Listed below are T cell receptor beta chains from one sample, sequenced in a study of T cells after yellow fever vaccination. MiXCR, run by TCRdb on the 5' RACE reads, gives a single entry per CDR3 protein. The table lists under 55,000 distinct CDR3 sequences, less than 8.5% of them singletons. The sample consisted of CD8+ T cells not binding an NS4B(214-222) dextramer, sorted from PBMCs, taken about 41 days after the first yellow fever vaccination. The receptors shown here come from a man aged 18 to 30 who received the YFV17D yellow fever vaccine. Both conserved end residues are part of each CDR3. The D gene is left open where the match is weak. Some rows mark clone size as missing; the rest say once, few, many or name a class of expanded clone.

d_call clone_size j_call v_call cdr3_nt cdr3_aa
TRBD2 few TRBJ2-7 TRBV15 TGTGCCACCAGCAGAGGACTAGCGGCCTACGAGCAGTACTTC CATSRGLAAYEQYF
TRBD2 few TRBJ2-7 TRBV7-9 TGTGCCAGCAGCTTGCGGGGGACGAAACACCGCTACGAGCAGTACTTC CASSLRGTKHRYEQYF
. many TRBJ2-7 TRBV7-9 TGTGCCAGCAGCTTAGTGGGGACTCCACAGGACGAGCAGTACTTC CASSLVGTPQDEQYF
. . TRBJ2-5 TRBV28 TGTGCCAGCAGTTCCCGAAGTGTCAGGATCCAAGAGACCCAGTACTTC CASSSRSVRIQETQYF
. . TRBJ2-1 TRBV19 TGTGCCAGTAGAAAGGGAAATGAGCAGTTCTTC CASRKGNEQFF
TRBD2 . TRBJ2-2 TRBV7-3 TGTGCCAACAGCTTGACTAGCGGGGGGGCTGGTCATGAGGAGCTGTTTTTT CANSLTSGGAGHEELFF
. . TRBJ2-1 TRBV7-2 TGTGCCAGCAGCTTATATGCGGGGTCCTACAATGAGCAGTTCTTC CASSLYAGSYNEQFF
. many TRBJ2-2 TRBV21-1 TGTGCCAGCAGCCGCTTCTCCAGGAGCACCGGGGAGCTGTTTTTT CASSRFSRSTGELFF
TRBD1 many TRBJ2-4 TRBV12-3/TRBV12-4 TGTGCCAGCAGGGACAGGGGTTCGGCCAAAAACATTCAGTACTTC CASRDRGSAKNIQYF
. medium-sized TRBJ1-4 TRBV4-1 TGCGCCAGCCTAAACCCCGGGTCAGGTAATGAAAAACTGTTTTTT CASLNPGSGNEKLFF
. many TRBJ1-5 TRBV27 TGTGCCAGCAGCCTTCGGCGATCCGCTAGCAATCAGCCCCAGCATTTT CASSLRRSASNQPQHF
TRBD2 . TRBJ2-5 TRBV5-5 TGTGCCAGCAGGGTTTTTACGGGGGGGCGGGAGACCCAGTACTTC CASRVFTGGRETQYF
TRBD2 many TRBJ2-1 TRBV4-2 TGTGCCAGCAGCCAAGCCTTCCTAGCGGGCAATGAGCAGTTCTTC CASSQAFLAGNEQFF
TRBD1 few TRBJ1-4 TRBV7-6 TGTGCCAGCAGCTCCCGGGACAGAAATGAAAAACTGTTTTTT CASSSRDRNEKLFF
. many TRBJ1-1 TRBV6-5 TGTGCCAGCAGTTACTCCAAGATGAACACTGAAGCTTTCTTT CASSYSKMNTEAFF
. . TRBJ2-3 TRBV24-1 TGTGCCACCAGTGATACTCCGGGGGCGTTCACAGATACGCAGTATTTT CATSDTPGAFTDTQYF
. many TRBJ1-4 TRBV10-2 TGCGCCAGCAGTGGGGTATCAGCTAATGAAAAACTGTTTTTT CASSGVSANEKLFF
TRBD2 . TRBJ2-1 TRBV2 TGTGCCAGCAGGGGGCTAGCGGGGTACAATGAGCAGTTCTTC CASRGLAGYNEQFF
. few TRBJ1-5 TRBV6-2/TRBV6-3 TGTGCCAGCAGCTTGACAGAGTACCAGCCCCAGCATTTT CASSLTEYQPQHF
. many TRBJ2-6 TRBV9 TGTGCCAGCAGCGAAAACGTAGGGTCTGGGGCCAACGTCCTGACTTTC CASSENVGSGANVLTF
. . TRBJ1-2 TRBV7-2 TGTGCCAGCAGCTCCTATCGAGGGGCGAACTATGGCTACACCTTC CASSSYRGANYGYTF
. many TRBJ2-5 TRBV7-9 TGTGCCAGCAGCTTTTGGACGTACTTAGAGACCCAGTACTTC CASSFWTYLETQYF
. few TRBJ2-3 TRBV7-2 TGTGCCAGCAGCTTATTGTCCTTTCTTAAGTCCCCCGTCGCCCGGAGCACAGATACGCAGTATTTT CASSLLSFLKSPVARSTDTQYF
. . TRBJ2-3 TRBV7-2 TGTGCCAGCAGCTTCAAGCGGCCTTTGGGTGATACGCAGTATTTT CASSFKRPLGDTQYF
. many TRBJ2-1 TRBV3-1 TGTGCCAGCAGCCCCGGATCCTACAATGAGCAGTTCTTC CASSPGSYNEQFF
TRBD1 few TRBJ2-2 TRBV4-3 TGCGCCAGCAGCCTCCTCATTGATACAGGGGGTTCCACCGGGGAGCTGTTTTTT CASSLLIDTGGSTGELFF
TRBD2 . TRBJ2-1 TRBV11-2 TGTGCCAGCAGCTTAGATGTCTTAGCGGGCCGAACAATCGGGGCCAATGAGCAGTTCTTC CASSLDVLAGRTIGANEQFF
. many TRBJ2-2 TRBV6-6 TGTGCCAGCAGTCTATACACCGGGGAGCTGTTTTTT CASSLYTGELFF
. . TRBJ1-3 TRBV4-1 TGCGCCAGCAGCCAAACGGGTTCTTACGGAAACACCATATATTTT CASSQTGSYGNTIYF
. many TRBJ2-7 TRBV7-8 TGTGCCAGCAGCGGGTCACAGGGCTACGAGCAGTACTTC CASSGSQGYEQYF
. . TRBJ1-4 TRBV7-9 TGTGCCAGCAGCTCCCGAGGGGATTCAGGGCTTAATGAAAAACTGTTTTTT CASSSRGDSGLNEKLFF
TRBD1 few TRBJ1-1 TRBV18 TGTGCCAGCTCACCCACGGACAGGGTCAAGAACACTGAAGCTTTCTTT CASSPTDRVKNTEAFF
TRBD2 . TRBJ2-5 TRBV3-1 TGTGCCAGCAGCCGACCGCTAGCGGGGCTCCAAGAGACCCAGTACTTC CASSRPLAGLQETQYF
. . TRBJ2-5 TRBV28 TGTGCCAGCTTGAGGAGGGGGCCACGAATCATCAATGAGACCCAGTACTTC CASLRRGPRIINETQYF
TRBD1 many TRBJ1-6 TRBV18 TGTGCCAGCTCATCAACGGACAGGGTTAATTCACCCCTCCACTTT CASSSTDRVNSPLHF
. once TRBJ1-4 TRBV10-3 TGTGCCATCAGTGAGGGTAAAAAACTGTTTTTT CAISEGKKLFF
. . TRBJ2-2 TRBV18 TGTGCCAGCTCACTCTACGGGGGGAACACCGGGGAGCTGTTTTTT CASSLYGGNTGELFF
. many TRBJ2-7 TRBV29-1 TGCAGCGTTGGGGATACATCCTACGAGCAGTACTTC CSVGDTSYEQYF
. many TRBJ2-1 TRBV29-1 TGCAGCGTTGAAGAAGTACTGGAAGAAGTTGTGGAGTTCTTC CSVEEVLEEVVEFF
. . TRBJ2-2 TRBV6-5 TGTGCCAGCAGTTACTCGACCCGGCAGGGTAACACCGGGGAGCTGTTTTTT CASSYSTRQGNTGELFF
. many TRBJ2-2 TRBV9 TGTGCCAGCAGCGTAGGAGGGCCTGGGACCGGGGAGCTGTTTTTT CASSVGGPGTGELFF
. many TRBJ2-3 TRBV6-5 TGTGCCAGCAGTTACTCCCGGGGATCAGATACGCAGTATTTT CASSYSRGSDTQYF
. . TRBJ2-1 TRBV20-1 TGCAGTGCTAGACATAGTAGGTATGAGCAGTTCTTC CSARHSRYEQFF
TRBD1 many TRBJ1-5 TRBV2 TGTGCCAGCAGTCTGGACAGGGGGCTTAGTCAGCCCCAGCATTTT CASSLDRGLSQPQHF
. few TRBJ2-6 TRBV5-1 TGCGCCAGCAGCGAGTTTTCAGGGGCCAACGTCCTGACTTTC CASSEFSGANVLTF
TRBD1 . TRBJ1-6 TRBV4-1 TGCGCCAACAGCGAGACAGGGGGCATACCATATATCGGTAATTCACCCCTCCACTTT CANSETGGIPYIGNSPLHF
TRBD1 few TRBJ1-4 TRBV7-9 TGTGCCAGCAGCGCGAGTGACAGGGGAGGGAATGAAAAACTGTTTTTT CASSASDRGGNEKLFF
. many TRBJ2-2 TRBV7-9 TGTGCCAGCAGCCGCTCCGTTTGGACAGTAAACACCGGGGAGCTGTTTTTT CASSRSVWTVNTGELFF
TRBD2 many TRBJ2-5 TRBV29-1 TGCAGCGCCCAGGGAGGGATCCAAGAGACCCAGTACTTC CSAQGGIQETQYF
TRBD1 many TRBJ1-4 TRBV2 TGTGCCAGCAGAAGACAGGGCTGGGAGGAAAAACTGTTTTTT CASRRQGWEEKLFF
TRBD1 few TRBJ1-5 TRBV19 TGTGCCAGTGGACAGGGGGGCAATCAGCCCCAGCATTTT CASGQGGNQPQHF
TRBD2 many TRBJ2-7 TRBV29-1 TGCAGCGTTGAAGAGGGGAGGGGACTCCTGACCTACGAGCAGTACTTC CSVEEGRGLLTYEQYF
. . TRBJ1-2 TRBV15 TGTGCCACCAGCAGCTCGGCAACAGGGTACTATGGCTACACCTTC CATSSSATGYYGYTF
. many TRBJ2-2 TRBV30 TGTGCCTGGAGTGCGGCTCCGGAGTCCGGGGAGCTGTTTTTT CAWSAAPESGELFF
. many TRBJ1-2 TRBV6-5 TGTGCCAGCAGTTACGGGGAAGGCCTATATGGCTACACCTTC CASSYGEGLYGYTF